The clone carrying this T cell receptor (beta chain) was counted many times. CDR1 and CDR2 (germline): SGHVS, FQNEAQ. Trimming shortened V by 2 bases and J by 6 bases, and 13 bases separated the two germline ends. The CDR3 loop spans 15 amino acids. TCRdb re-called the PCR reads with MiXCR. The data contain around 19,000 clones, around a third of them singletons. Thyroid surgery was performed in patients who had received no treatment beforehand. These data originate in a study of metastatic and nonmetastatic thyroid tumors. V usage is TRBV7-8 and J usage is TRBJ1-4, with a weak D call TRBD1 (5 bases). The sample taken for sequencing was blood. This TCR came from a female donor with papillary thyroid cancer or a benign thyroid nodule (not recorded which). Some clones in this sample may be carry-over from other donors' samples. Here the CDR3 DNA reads TGTGCCAGCAGCTTATACCGGCAGGGAGATGAAAAACTGTTTTTT. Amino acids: CASSLYRQGDEKLFF.